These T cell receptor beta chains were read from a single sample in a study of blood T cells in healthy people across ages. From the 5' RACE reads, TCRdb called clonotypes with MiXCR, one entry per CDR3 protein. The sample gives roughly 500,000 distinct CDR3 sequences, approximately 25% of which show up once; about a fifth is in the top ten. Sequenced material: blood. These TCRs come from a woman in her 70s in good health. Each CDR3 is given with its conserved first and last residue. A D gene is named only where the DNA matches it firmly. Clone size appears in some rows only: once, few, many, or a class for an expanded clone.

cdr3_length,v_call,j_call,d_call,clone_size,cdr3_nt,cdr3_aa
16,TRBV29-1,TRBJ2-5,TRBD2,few,TGCAGCGTTGAACGCGGTACTAGCGGGGGCTTAGAGACCCAGTACTTC,CSVERGTSGGLETQYF
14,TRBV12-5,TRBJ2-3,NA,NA,TGTGCTAGTGGTTTGGTACTTGAGGCGGATACGCAGTATTTT,CASGLVLEADTQYF
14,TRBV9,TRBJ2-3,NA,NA,TGTGCCAGCAGCGTTCAGGCTCTCACAGATACGCAGTATTTT,CASSVQALTDTQYF
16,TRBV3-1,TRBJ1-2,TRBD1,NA,TGTGCCAGCAGCCGGACAGGGGGGACTGGTAACTATGGCTACACCTTC,CASSRTGGTGNYGYTF
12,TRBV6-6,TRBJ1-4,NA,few,TGTGCCAGCAGACATCCGGATGAAAAACTGTTTTTT,CASRHPDEKLFF
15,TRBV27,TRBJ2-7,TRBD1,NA,TGTGCCAGCAGTAGCACCGGGACAGGAGTCTACGAGCAGTACTTC,CASSSTGTGVYEQYF
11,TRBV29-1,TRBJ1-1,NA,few,TGCAGCGTTCGGAGGAACACTGAAGCTTTCTTT,CSVRRNTEAFF
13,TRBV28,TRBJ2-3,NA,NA,TGTGCCAGCAATCTCATAAGCACAGATACGCAGTATTTT,CASNLISTDTQYF
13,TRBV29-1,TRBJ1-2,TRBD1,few,TGCAGCGTTGAGGACAGGACTTGGGCTGGCTACACCTTC,CSVEDRTWAGYTF
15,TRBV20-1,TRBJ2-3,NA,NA,TGCAGTGCTCCCTCGGCGGGGGCTAGCACAGATACGCAGTATTTT,CSAPSAGASTDTQYF
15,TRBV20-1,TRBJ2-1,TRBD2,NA,TGCAGTGCTAGAGATCGGCGGGGGGCGTACAATGAGCAGTTCTTC,CSARDRRGAYNEQFF
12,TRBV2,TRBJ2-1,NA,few,TGTGCCAGCAGGCGGGCAGGGGTCGAGCAGTTCTTC,CASRRAGVEQFF
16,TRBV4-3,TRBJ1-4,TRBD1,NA,TGCGCCAGCAGCCCTAGGACAGGCGCAACTAATGAAAAACTGTTTTTT,CASSPRTGATNEKLFF
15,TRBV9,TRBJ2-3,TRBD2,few,TGTGCCAGCAGCCCCCGCGGGACTAGGGCAGATACGCAGTATTTT,CASSPRGTRADTQYF
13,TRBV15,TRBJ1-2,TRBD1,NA,TGTGCCACCAGCAGAACGACAGGGAACAGCTACACCTTC,CATSRTTGNSYTF
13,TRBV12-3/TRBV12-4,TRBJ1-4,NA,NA,TGTGCCAGCAAACAGGACACCTATGAAAAACTGTTTTTT,CASKQDTYEKLFF
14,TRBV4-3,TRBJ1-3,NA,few,TGCGCCAGCAGCCACCTTACAGGGAGAAACACCATATATTTT,CASSHLTGRNTIYF
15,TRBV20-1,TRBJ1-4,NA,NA,TGCAGTGTCACGGAGAGCCTCGCGGCTAATGAAAAACTGTTTTTT,CSVTESLAANEKLFF
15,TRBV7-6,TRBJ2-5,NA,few,TGTGCCAGCAGTCCCTCCCCTACGCCGGGAGAGACCCAGTACTTC,CASSPSPTPGETQYF
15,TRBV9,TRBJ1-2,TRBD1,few,TGTGCCAGCAGCGTTAGTACGGGACAGGACGATGGCTACACCTTC,CASSVSTGQDDGYTF
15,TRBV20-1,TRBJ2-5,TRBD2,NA,TGCAGTGCTACTGCGGGGGGAGGGGTCTTGGAGACCCAGTACTTC,CSATAGGGVLETQYF
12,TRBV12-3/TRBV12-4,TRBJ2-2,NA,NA,TGTGCCAGCAGGGGTCTCGACGGGGAGCTGTTTTTT,CASRGLDGELFF
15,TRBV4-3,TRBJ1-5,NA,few,TGCGCCAGCAGCCAAGATTCGTCCCCCGGTGGGCCCCAGCATTTT,CASSQDSSPGGPQHF
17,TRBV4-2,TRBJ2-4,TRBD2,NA,TGTGCCAGCAGCCAGTTCGGGGGGGCGGGAACCAAAAACATTCAGTACTTC,CASSQFGGAGTKNIQYF
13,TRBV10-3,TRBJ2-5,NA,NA,TGTGCCATCGGGGGGCAGAACCAAGAGACCCAGTACTTC,CAIGGQNQETQYF
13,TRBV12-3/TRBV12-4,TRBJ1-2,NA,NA,TGTGCCAGCACTCAGACAGCTAACTATGGCTACACCTTC,CASTQTANYGYTF
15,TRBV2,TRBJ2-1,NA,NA,TGTGCCAGCAGCGGGACGAGATGGGCTGGCAATGAGCAGTTCTTC,CASSGTRWAGNEQFF
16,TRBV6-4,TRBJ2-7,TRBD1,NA,TGTGCCAGCAGTGGGAGGGGACAGGGGGCGAACTACGAGCAGTACTTC,CASSGRGQGANYEQYF
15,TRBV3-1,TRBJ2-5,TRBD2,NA,TGTGCCAGCAGCCACCGCGGGGGAGGTAGGGAGACCCAGTACTTC,CASSHRGGGRETQYF
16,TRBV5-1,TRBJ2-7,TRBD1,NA,TGCGCCAGCAGCTTGGTAACGGCAGGGGGTAACGACGAGCAGTACTTC,CASSLVTAGGNDEQYF
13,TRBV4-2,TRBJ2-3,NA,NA,TGTGCCAGCAGCCAAGCAGCCAGCCTTACGCAGTATTTT,CASSQAASLTQYF
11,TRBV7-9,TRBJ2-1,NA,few,TGTGCCAGCAGCTTGTTGGCTGAGCAGTTCTTC,CASSLLAEQFF
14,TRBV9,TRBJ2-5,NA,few,TGTGCCAGCAGCGTAGCGGGGTTTGCGGAGACCCAGTACTTC,CASSVAGFAETQYF
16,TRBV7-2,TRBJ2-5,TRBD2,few,TGTGCCAGCAGCATTAACGGGGGGGCTTTCCAAGAGACCCAGTACTTC,CASSINGGAFQETQYF
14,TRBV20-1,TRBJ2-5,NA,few,TGCAGTGCTAGAGATTGGGCAGTCTCGGGTGAGCAGTACTTC,CSARDWAVSGEQYF
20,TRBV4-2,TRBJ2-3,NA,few,TGTGCCAGCAGCCATATAAAAACCCCAGCGGACCGAACTAGCACAGATACGCAGTATTTT,CASSHIKTPADRTSTDTQYF
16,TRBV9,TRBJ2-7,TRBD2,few,TGTGCCAGCAGCGTGGCGCCTAGCGGGGAGACCTACGAGCAGTACTTC,CASSVAPSGETYEQYF
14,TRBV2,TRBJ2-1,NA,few,TGTGCCAGCAGTGAAGCGCTTCGAGCTCATGAGCAGTTCTTC,CASSEALRAHEQFF
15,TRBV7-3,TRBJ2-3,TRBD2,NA,TGTGCCGGCAGCTTATCTCGGGCTAGCGGAGATACGCAGTACTTT,CAGSLSRASGDTQYF
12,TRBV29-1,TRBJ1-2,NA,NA,TGCAGCGCCCCCCTCGGGGATTATGGCTACACCTTC,CSAPLGDYGYTF
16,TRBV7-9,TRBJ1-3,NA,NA,TGTGCCAGCAGCTTCCCCGGGAGCGGCTCTGGAAACACCATATATTTT,CASSFPGSGSGNTIYF
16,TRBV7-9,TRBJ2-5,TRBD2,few,TGTGCCAGCAGCGGGGGACTAGGGGGACCGAAAGGGACCCAGTACTTC,CASSGGLGGPKGTQYF
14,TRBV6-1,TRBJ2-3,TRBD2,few,TGTGCCAGCAGTTCTAGCGGGGGGGAAGGGGCGCAGTATTTT,CASSSSGGEGAQYF
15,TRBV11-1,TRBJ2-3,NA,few,TGTGCCAGCAGCTTCGGAGCAAAGCCCACAGATACGCAGTATTTT,CASSFGAKPTDTQYF
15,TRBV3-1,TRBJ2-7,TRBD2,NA,TGTGCCAGCAGCCATAGCGGGGGGAGCTCCTACGAGCAGTACTTC,CASSHSGGSSYEQYF
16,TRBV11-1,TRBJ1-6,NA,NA,TGTGCCAGCAGCTCCTCAGCCGGGACGGGGTCTAGATCCCTCCACTTT,CASSSSAGTGSRSLHF
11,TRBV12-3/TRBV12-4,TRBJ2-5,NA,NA,TGTGCCAGCGGGCCAGGGGAGACCCAGCACTTC,CASGPGETQHF
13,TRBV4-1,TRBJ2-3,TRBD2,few,TGCGCCAGTCAGCGGGGAGGGGCAGATACGCAGTATTTT,CASQRGGADTQYF
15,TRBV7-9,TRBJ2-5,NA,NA,TGTGCCAGCAGCCAGAGGGGGGCGGTCCAAGAGACCCAGTACTTC,CASSQRGAVQETQYF
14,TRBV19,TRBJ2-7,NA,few,TGTGCCAGTAGCTTTGCAGGCCCAACCTACGAGCAGTACTTC,CASSFAGPTYEQYF
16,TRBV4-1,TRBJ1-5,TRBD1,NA,TGCGCCAGTAGCCACGGGACAGGGGGCCGCAATCAGCCCCAGCATTTT,CASSHGTGGRNQPQHF
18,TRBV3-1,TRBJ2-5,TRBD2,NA,TGTGCCAGCAGCCAACGCGGGGGGTTTGGGGGCTTCCAAGAGACCCAGTACTTC,CASSQRGGFGGFQETQYF
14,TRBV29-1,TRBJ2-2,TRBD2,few,TGCAGCGTTGGATCGCCGGGGGGCACCGGGGAGCTGTTTTTT,CSVGSPGGTGELFF